This TCR beta chain was sequenced in a study of T-cell reconstitution after alpha-beta-depleted transplantation in children. The CDR3 is 15 amino acids. With 3 bases clipped from V and 4 bases from J, the junction kept 1 base outside the gene matches. Germline CDR1 reads SGHNT; CDR2 reads YYREEE (reference sequence). In its sample, this clonotype was seen many times. Preparation of the TCRbeta library was carried out with unique molecular identifiers. In TCRdb, the PCR reads were re-called with MiXCR into one record per CDR3 protein. The sample contains 250,000 to 300,000 distinct CDR3 sequences, around 9.6% of which appear only once.

The chain links TRBV5-4 to TRBJ2-2; TRBD2 aligns across 12 bases. This TCR derives from a human donor who donated a stem cell graft to a child with SCID. The source material was PBMCs from the stem cell graft donor, sampled from the stem cell graft. This CDR3 reads CASSSGLAGTGELFF. The CDR3 DNA follows: TGTGCCAGCAGCTCGGGACTAGCGGGCACCGGGGAGCTGTTTTTT.